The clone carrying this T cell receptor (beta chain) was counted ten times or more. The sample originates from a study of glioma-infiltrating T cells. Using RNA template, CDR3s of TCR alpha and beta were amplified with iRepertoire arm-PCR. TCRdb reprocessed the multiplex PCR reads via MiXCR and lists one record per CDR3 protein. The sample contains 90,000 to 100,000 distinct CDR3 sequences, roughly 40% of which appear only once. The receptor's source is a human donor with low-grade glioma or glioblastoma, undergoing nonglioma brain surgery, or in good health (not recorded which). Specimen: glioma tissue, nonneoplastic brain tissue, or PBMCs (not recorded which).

The CDR3 DNA follows: TGCGCCAGCAGCCAAGACAGGACAGGGGGCTCTGGGGCCAACGTCCTGACTTTC. As protein: CASSQDRTGGSGANVLTF. The chain combines TRBV4-1 with TRBJ2-6, with 10 nucleotides matching TRBD1. CDR1 and CDR2 from the germline V gene are MGHRA and YSYEKL. The junction had 2 bases not matched to a gene; V was cut back by 0 bases and J by 0 bases. The CDR3 sequence is 18 residues long.